One sample yielded the 24 T cell receptor beta chains listed below, sequenced in a study of blood T cell repertoires in COVID-19. The repertoire was sequenced with immunoSEQ multiplex PCR; TCRdb's copy has only in-frame clones and lacks some. The table shows 180,000 or so clones, with around 85% occurring only once. What was sequenced was peripheral blood. These receptors all come from a man aged 60 to 69 with acute or convalescent COVID-19.

The CDR3 here is CASSEVHPHRGDTQYF. In DNA, the CDR3 is TGTGCCAGCAGTGAAGTCCACCCTCACAGGGGTGATACGCAGTATTTT. The chain is built from TRBV2 and TRBJ2-3; 7 bases fit TRBD1. The CDR3 loop spans 16 amino acids. The V segment lost 1 base and the J segment 6 bases; nucleotides outside the gene matches: 10. The germline CDR1 and CDR2 sequences are SNHLY and FYNNEI.

The genes are TRBV28 and TRBJ2-2, with D possibly TRBD1 on 5 matching bases. Looked up from germline, CDR1 is MDHEN and CDR2 is SYDVKM. V lost 11 bases and J 3 bases, leaving 19 bases between the germline ends. CDR3 size: 15 residues. CDR3 residues: CAAAQDTSYTGELFF. The CDR3 coding sequence is TGTGCCGCAGCCCAGGACACTTCATACACCGGGGAGCTGTTTTTT.

The chain recombines TRBV12-3 or TRBV12-4 with TRBJ2-7, with D hard to call. Trimming took 7 bases from V and 4 from J, leaving 14 bases between them. This CDR3 is 13 amino acids long. The CDR3 loop reads CASIGEAGYEQYF. In DNA form, the CDR3 reads TGTGCCAGCATTGGAGAGGCTGGGTACGAGCAGTACTTC.

In this sample, this clone turned up once. V gene TRBV19 combines with J gene TRBJ1-5; D possibly corresponds to TRBD1 (6 bases). The V and J ends lost 4 bases and 6 bases respectively, with 16 bases between them. CDR1 LNHDA and CDR2 SQIVND come from the germline V gene (reference sequence). This CDR3 is built from 15 residues. The CDR3 DNA follows: TGTGCCAGTAGTACCACAGGGTCCGTGGGTCAGCCCCAGCATTTT. This codes for CASSTTGSVGQPQHF.

The chain carries TRBV27 and TRBJ2-7; 10 bases are shared with TRBD1. V lost 6 bases to trimming and J lost 3 bases; unmatched junction nucleotides: 2. The CDR3 has 13 residues. Germline CDR1 MNHEY, CDR2 SMNVEV (reference sequence). The CDR3 loop is CASRGQGHYEQYF. The CDR3 DNA follows: TGTGCCAGCAGGGGACAGGGGCACTACGAGCAGTACTTC.

This chain uses TRBV7-2 with TRBJ2-3, with 8 nucleotides matching TRBD1. The CDR3 covers 15 residues. The ends lost 6 bases at V and 4 bases at J; junction bases unmatched: 9. CDR1 is SGHTA, CDR2 FQGNSA, per germline. CDR3 sequence (DNA): TGTGCCAGCAGACCTACCGGGACAGGCCCAGATACGCAGTATTTT. It yields the protein CASRPTGTGPDTQYF.

The chain couples TRBV4-1 to TRBJ2-7; maybe TRBD2 (6 bases). The V and J ends lost 1 base and 2 bases respectively, with 12 bases between them. The CDR3 has 15 residues. Per the germline V gene, CDR1 is MGHRA and CDR2 is YSYEKL. The CDR3 sequence: CASSQVLGGTYEQYF. Written as DNA, the CDR3 is TGCGCCAGCAGCCAAGTTCTCGGCGGGACCTACGAGCAGTACTTC.

The rearrangement joins TRBV28 to TRBJ1-4; TRBD1 is a possible D gene (5 bases). V was shortened by 2 bases and J by 3 bases, with 7 bases between the two germline ends. CDR1 and CDR2 (germline): MDHEN, SYDVKM. This CDR3 is built from 14 residues. CDR3: CASSLIRANEKLFF. The CDR3, as DNA: TGTGCCAGCAGTTTAATCAGGGCTAATGAAAAACTGTTTTTT.

The chain links TRBV5-4 to TRBJ2-7; D perhaps matches TRBD1 (6 bases). From germline, CDR1 is SGHNT and CDR2 YYREEE (reference sequence). V was trimmed by 1 base and J by 0 bases, leaving 14 bases between them. There are 16 residues in the CDR3. The CDR3 loop is CASSLTSGVSSYEQYF. The CDR3 bases are TGTGCCAGCAGCTTGACGTCAGGGGTCAGCTCCTACGAGCAGTACTTC.

The V gene is TRBV27, the J gene TRBJ1-5, with D hard to call. V lost 4 bases to trimming and J lost 2 bases, with 18 bases between them. Germline lookup yields CDR1 MNHEY and CDR2 SMNVEV (reference sequence). The CDR3 is made up of 17 amino acids. In DNA form, the CDR3 reads TGTGCCAGCAGTTCCCGGGAGCCGGGTGTGGGCAATCAGCCCCAGCATTTT. The encoded protein is CASSSREPGVGNQPQHF.

The J gene is TRBJ1-4, the V gene TRBV9, with TRBD1 identical over 12 bases. The germline gives CDR1 SGDLS, CDR2 YYNGEE. J gave up 1 base and V 3 bases, and 7 bases lay outside the gene matches. The CDR3 totals 18 residues. The chain's CDR3 is CASSAGTGGGGTNEKLFF. In DNA, the CDR3 is TGTGCCAGCAGCGCGGGGACAGGGGGCGGAGGAACTAATGAAAAACTGTTTTTT.

This sequence joins TRBV28 and TRBJ2-1; no clear D gene. V lost 8 bases and J 9 bases, leaving 8 bases between the germline ends. This CDR3 is 10 amino acids long. CDR1 and CDR2 from the germline V gene are MDHEN and SYDVKM. The DNA of the CDR3 is TGTGCCAGCGGCCGTACTGAGCAGTTCTTC. Translated, it gives CASGRTEQFF.

This clone was found once. The chain carries TRBV5-1 and TRBJ2-7; 7 nucleotides align to TRBD1. V shed 0 bases and J 2 bases; nucleotides not matched to a gene: 2. The CDR3 length is 14 residues. Germline V CDR1 and CDR2: SGHRS, YFSETQ. For the CDR3, the DNA is TGCGCCAGCAGCTTGGAACAGGGGCCCTACGAGCAGTACTTC. It yields the protein CASSLEQGPYEQYF.

The chain carries TRBV4-1 and TRBJ2-5; D is possibly TRBD2 (8 bases). V was clipped by 0 bases and J by 4 bases, with 15 bases between them. There are 16 residues in the CDR3. Germline V CDR1 and CDR2: MGHRA, YSYEKL. CDR3: CASSQDGGRTGETQYF. The CDR3 nucleotides read TGCGCCAGCAGCCAAGACGGCGGGAGGACAGGAGAGACCCAGTACTTC.

V is TRBV7-2 and J is TRBJ1-5, with a possible D match to TRBD1 (6 bases). Trimming pared 5 bases from V and 3 bases from J, leaving 14 bases between. From germline, CDR1 is SGHTA and CDR2 FQGNSA. The CDR3 runs to 15 residues. The CDR3 nucleotides are TGTGCCAGCAGCGCGCAACAGGGAGTCAATCAGCCCCAGCATTTT. Amino acid sequence: CASSAQQGVNQPQHF.

CDR3 residues: CASRPAENEKLFF. CDR3 in DNA: TGTGCCAGTAGGCCGGCGGAGAATGAAAAACTGTTTTTT. This chain links TRBV19 with TRBJ1-4; D unresolved. The germline CDR1 and CDR2 sequences are LNHDA and SQIVND (reference sequence). The CDR3 covers 13 residues. V shed 6 bases and J shed 5 bases, with 10 bases lying between them.

In this sample, this clone turned up a few times. A read error may account for a junction end that differs from germline. The chain has TRBV19 and TRBJ2-2, with D tentatively TRBD2 (5 bases). The germline V gene encodes CDR1 LNHDA and CDR2 SQIVND (reference sequence). The CDR3 covers 13 residues. This chain's CDR3 is CASRRGNAGELFF. CDR3 bases: TGTGCCAGTCGGAGAGGGAACGCCGGGGAGCTGTTTTTT.

This rearrangement joins TRBV18 to TRBJ2-2; D may be TRBD1 (6 bases). Between the trimmed V and J ends, which lost 4 bases and 7 bases, there was a span of 16 bases. The CDR3 is 15 residues long. CDR1 and CDR2 from the germline V gene are KGHSH and LQKENI. CDR3 region: CASSRINREGGELFF. CDR3 coding DNA: TGTGCCAGCTCACGTATCAACAGGGAAGGCGGGGAGCTGTTTTTT.

The chain carries TRBV7-2 and TRBJ2-7; D gene uncertain. The CDR3 length is 15 residues. The germline V gene has CDR1 SGHTA and CDR2 FQGNSA. V lost 5 bases and J 4 bases, leaving 18 bases between the germline ends. The CDR3 sequence: CASSPGPGSLYEQYF. For the CDR3, the DNA is TGTGCCAGCAGCCCAGGTCCAGGCTCCCTATACGAGCAGTACTTC.

This chain links TRBV5-1 with TRBJ2-5; 13 bases are shared with TRBD2. The CDR3 has 15 residues. V trimming: 2 bases; J trimming: 8 bases; junction bases outside the gene matches: 6. Germline CDR1 is SGHRS and CDR2 is YFSETQ. Here the CDR3 DNA reads TGCGCCAGCAGCTTCGGGACTAGCGGGGCCATTACCCAGTACTTC. Protein sequence: CASSFGTSGAITQYF. The complete variable domain, with remaining parts taken from reference TRBV5-1 and TRBJ2-5, reads KAGVTQTPRYLIKTRGQQVTLSCSPISGHRSVSWYQQTPGQGLQFLFEYFSETQRNKGNFPGRFSGRQFSNSRSEMNVSTLELGDSALYLCASSFGTSGAITQYFGPGTRLLVL.

V and J are TRBV28 and TRBJ1-2; D is unclear. This CDR3 contains 13 residues. V was clipped by 4 bases and J by 9 bases, with 15 bases between them. CDR1 and CDR2 (germline): MDHEN, SYDVKM. This CDR3 reads CASSSSGFWSYTF. In DNA form, the CDR3 reads TGTGCCAGCAGTTCCTCGGGTTTTTGGAGCTACACCTTC.

This clone was seen once. This sequence joins TRBV6-5 and TRBJ1-5; no reliable D call. The germline gives CDR1 MNHEY, CDR2 SVGAGI. Trimming removed 2 bases at V and 2 bases at J, with 7 bases between. The CDR3 is 14 amino acids. The CDR3 bases are TGTGCCAGCAGTTACGGCCCAGGCAATCAGCCCCAGCATTTT. Residues: CASSYGPGNQPQHF.

V usage is TRBV3-1 (or the pseudogene TRBV3-2) and J usage is TRBJ2-7; no reliable D call. The CDR3 has 12 amino acids. V was shortened by 1 base and J by 6 bases, with 7 bases between the two germline ends. CDR1 is LGHDT, CDR2 YNNKEL, per germline (reference sequence). In nucleotides, the CDR3 is TGTGCCAGCAGCCAAGTAACCGGCGAGCAGTACTTC. This translates into CASSQVTGEQYF.

This chain uses TRBV5-1 with TRBJ1-2; weak D call: TRBD1 (6 bases). The CDR3 extends over 13 amino acids. The V and J ends lost 4 bases and 4 bases respectively, with 11 bases between them. CDR1 is SGHRS and CDR2 is YFSETQ in the germline V gene. The CDR3 DNA follows: TGCGCCAGCAGCCAGGACAGCGTCTATGGCTACACCTTC. Amino acids: CASSQDSVYGYTF.